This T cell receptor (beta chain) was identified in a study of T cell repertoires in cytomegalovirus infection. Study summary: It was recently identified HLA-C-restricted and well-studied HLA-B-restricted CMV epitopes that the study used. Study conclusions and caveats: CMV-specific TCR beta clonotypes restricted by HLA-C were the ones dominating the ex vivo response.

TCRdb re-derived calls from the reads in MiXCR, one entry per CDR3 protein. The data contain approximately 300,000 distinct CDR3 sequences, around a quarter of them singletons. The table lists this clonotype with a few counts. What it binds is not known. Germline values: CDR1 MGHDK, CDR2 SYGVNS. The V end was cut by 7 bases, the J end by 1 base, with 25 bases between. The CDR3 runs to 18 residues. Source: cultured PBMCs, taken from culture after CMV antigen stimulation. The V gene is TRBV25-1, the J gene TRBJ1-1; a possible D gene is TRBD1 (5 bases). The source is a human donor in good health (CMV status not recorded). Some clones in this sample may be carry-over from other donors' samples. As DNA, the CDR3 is TGTGCCAGCACCGGGGGGGGGATATCCTCCTGGTGGAACACTGAAGCTTTCTTT. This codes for CASTGGGISSWWNTEAFF.